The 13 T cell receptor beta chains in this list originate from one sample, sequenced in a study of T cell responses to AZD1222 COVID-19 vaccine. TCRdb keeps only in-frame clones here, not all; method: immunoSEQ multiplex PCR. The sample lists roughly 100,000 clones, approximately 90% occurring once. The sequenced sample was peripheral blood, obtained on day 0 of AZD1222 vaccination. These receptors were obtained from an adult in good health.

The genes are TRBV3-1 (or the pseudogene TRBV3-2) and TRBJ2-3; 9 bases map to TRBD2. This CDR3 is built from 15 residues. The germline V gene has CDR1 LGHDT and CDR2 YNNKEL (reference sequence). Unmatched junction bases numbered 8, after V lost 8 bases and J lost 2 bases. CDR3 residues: CASVPAGGPTDTQYF. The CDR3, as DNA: TGTGCCAGCGTCCCAGCGGGAGGCCCCACAGATACGCAGTATTTT.

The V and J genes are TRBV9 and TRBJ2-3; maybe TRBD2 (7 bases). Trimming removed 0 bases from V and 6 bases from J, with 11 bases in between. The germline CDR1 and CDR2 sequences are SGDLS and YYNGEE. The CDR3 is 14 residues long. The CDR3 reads CASSVVGGADTQYF. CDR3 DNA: TGTGCCAGCAGCGTAGTAGGGGGGGCGGATACGCAGTATTTT.

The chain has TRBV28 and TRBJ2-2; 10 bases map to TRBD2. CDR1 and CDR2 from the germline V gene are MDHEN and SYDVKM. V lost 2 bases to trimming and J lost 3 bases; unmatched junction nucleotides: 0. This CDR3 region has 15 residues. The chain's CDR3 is CASSLGTSDTGELFF. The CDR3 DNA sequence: TGTGCCAGCAGTTTAGGGACTAGCGACACCGGGGAGCTGTTTTTT.

CDR3 protein: CAASTASLSGWKYF. The CDR3 region has the DNA TGTGCCGCCTCCACGGCTTCTTTGAGTGGTTGGAAGTACTTC. The chain recombines TRBV10-3 with TRBJ2-7; D is ambiguous. Germline loops: CDR1 ENHRY, CDR2 SYGVKD. The CDR3 is made up of 14 amino acids. Trimming took 11 bases from V and 11 from J, leaving 28 bases between them.

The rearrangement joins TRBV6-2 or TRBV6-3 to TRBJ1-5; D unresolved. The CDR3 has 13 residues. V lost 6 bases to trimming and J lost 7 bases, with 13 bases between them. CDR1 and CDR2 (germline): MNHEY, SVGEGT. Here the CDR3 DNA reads TGTGCCAGCAGCCAAAACTTGGAGCAGCCCCAGCATTTT. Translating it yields CASSQNLEQPQHF.

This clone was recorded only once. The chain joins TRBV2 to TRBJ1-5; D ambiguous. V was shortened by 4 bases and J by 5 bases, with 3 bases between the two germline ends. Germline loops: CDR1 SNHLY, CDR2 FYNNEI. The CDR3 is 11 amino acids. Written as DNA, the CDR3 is TGTGCCAGCAGTGTCGATCAGCCCCAGCATTTT. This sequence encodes CASSVDQPQHF.

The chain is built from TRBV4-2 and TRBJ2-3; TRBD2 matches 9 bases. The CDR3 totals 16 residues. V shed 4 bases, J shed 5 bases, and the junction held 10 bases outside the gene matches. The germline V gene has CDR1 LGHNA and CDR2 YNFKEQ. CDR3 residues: CASSPGPSGNKDTQYF. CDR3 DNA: TGTGCCAGCAGCCCTGGCCCTAGCGGGAACAAAGATACGCAGTATTTT.

This CDR3 reads CASSSGQGASRKLFF. Here the CDR3 DNA reads TGTGCCAGCAGCTCCGGACAGGGGGCGTCCCGAAAACTGTTTTTT. The chain employs TRBV7-9 and TRBJ1-4, with 11 bases aligning to TRBD1. J gave up 10 bases and V 4 bases, and 8 bases lay outside the gene matches. The germline gives CDR1 SEHNR, CDR2 FQNEAQ (reference sequence). The CDR3 is 15 residues long.

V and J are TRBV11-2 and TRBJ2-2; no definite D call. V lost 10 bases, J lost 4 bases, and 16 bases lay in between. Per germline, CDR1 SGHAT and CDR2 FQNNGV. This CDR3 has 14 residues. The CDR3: CATSNLVVTGELFF. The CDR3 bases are TGTGCCACCTCCAACCTCGTGGTCACCGGGGAGCTGTTTTTT. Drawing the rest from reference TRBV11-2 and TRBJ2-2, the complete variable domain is EAGVAQSPRYKIIEKRQSVAFWCNPISGHATLYWYQQILGQGPKLLIQFQNNGVVDDSQLPKDRFSAERLKGVDSTLKIQPAKLEDSAVYLCATSNLVVTGELFFGEGSRLTVL.

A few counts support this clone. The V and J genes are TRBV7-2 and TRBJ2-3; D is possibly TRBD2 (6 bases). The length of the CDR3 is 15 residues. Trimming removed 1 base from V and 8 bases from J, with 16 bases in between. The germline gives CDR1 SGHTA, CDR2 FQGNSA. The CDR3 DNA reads TGTGCCAGCAGCTTAGTGCCGACTAGAACCGTTACGCAGTATTTT. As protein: CASSLVPTRTVTQYF.

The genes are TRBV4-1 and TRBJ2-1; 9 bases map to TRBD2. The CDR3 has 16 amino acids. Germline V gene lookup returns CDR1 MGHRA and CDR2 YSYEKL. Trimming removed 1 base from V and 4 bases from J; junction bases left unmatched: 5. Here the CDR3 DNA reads TGCGCCAGCAGCCAAGTGACTAGCGGAAGATACAATGAGCAGTTCTTC. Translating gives CASSQVTSGRYNEQFF.

The CDR3 reads CASSYTRDRGAGLETQYF. Written as DNA, the CDR3 is TGTGCCAGCAGTTACACCCGGGACAGGGGAGCGGGATTAGAGACCCAGTACTTC. The chain has TRBV6-2 or TRBV6-3 and TRBJ2-5; TRBD1 aligns across 10 bases. The CDR3 covers 18 residues. Germline lookup yields CDR1 MNHEY and CDR2 SVGEGT. Trimming took 2 bases from V and 4 from J; bases not matched to a gene: 13.

DNA of the CDR3: TGTGCCAGCAGCGACTACAGGGGGAAGTCCTACAATGAGCAGTTCTTC. Protein: CASSDYRGKSYNEQFF. The J gene is TRBJ2-1, the V gene TRBV7-7; 8 bases match TRBD1. CDR1 and CDR2 (germline): SSHAT, FNYEAQ (reference sequence). The junction had 7 bases not matched to a gene; V was cut back by 5 bases and J by 1 base. This CDR3 spans 16 amino acids.